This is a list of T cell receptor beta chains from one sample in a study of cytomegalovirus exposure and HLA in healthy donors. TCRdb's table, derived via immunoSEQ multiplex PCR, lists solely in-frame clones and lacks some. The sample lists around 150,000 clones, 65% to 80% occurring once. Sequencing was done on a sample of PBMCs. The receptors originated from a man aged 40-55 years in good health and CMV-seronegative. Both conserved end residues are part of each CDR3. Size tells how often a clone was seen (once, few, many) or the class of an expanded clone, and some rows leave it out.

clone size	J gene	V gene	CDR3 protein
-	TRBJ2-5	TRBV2	CASTGGLAGEQETQYF
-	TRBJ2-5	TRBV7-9	CASTSQGRETQYF
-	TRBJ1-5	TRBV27	CASSRTGVDQPQHF
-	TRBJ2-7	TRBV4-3	CASSQVGGTYEQYF
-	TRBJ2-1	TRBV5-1	CASSAQGGGSHNEQFF
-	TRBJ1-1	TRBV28	CASGSTENTEAFF
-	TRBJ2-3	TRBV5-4	CASSTDRVRTDTQYF
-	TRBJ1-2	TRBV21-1	CASSKPQGTALSRTGYGYTF
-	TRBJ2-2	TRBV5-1	CASSLGGTGELFF
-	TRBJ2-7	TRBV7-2	CASSFGQAEQYF
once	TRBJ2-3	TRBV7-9	CASSPDRPDTQYF
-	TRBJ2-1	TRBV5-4	CASRRAGGQYNEQFF
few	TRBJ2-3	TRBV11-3	CASSTGEDTQYF
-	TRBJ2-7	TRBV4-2	CASSQGGGGLTFYEQYF
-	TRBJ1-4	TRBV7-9	CASSLAGQGPEKLFF
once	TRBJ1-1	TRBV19	CASSSDRGTEAFF
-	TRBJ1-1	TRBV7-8	CASSLAGTANTEAFF
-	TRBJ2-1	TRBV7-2	CASSSTNSRDRYSDEQFF
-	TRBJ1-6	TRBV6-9	CACHGPLHF
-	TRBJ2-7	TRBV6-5	CASSYELTYEQYF
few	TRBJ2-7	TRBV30	CAWGPVTGPYEQYF
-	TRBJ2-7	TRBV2	CAILNRASSEQYF
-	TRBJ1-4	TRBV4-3	CASSQDSGGWREKLFF
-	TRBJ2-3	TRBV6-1	CASREVGTDTQYF
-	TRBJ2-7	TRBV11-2	CASSFVATSYEQYF
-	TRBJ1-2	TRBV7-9	CASSLSGGGEGYTF
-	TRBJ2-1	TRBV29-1	CSVQTRAIHNEQFF
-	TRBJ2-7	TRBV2	CASRRTEVSYEQYF
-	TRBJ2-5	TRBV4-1	CASSQDQETQYF
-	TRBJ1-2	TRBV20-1	CIVGGEGGYTF
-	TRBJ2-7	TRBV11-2	CASFRTGVPEYEQYF
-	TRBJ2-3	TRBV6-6	CASSYLAPGVSDTQYF
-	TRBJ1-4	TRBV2	CASRAGTINEKLFF
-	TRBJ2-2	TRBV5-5	CASSLYGGAGTGELFF
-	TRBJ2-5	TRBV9	CASSPGLAGGLLETQYF
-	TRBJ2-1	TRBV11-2	CASSLFPLAGGRYNEQFF
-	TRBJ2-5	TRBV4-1	CASSQGGGPETQYF